Each of the 25 T cell receptor beta chains below was sequenced from the same sample in a study of blood T cells in healthy people across ages. Sample-barcoded 5' priming and a J-beta primer mix drove a second PCR of about 6 to 12 cycles. MiXCR, run by TCRdb on the 5' RACE reads, gives a single entry per CDR3 protein. The profile shows 1.5 million to 1.8 million distinct CDR3 sequences, under 55% of them singletons. The sample was blood. The receptor set was obtained from a woman aged 18-29 years in good health.

This clonotype was detected only a few times. The chain joins TRBV7-9 to TRBJ1-1; TRBD1 matches 7 bases. Germline V CDR1 and CDR2: SEHNR, FQNEAQ (reference sequence). Trimming at V came to 4 bases and at J to 7 bases, leaving 6 bases not matched to a gene. CDR3 length equals 13 residues. The CDR3, as DNA: TGTGCCAGCAGCTCAAACAGGGGTAGTGAAGCTTTCTTT. It translates to CASSSNRGSEAFF.

The chain combines TRBV7-2 with TRBJ1-1, with D uncertain. The CDR3 length is 12 residues. Trimming cost V 6 bases and J 3 bases, with 8 bases left between them. In germline, CDR1 is SGHTA, CDR2 FQGNSA. CDR3 sequence reads: CASSHSDTEAFF. The CDR3 DNA reads TGTGCCAGCAGTCACTCTGACACTGAAGCTTTCTTT.

The chain employs TRBV12-3 or TRBV12-4 and TRBJ1-2; D is ambiguous. This CDR3 has 15 amino acids. V gave up 8 bases and J gave up 3 bases, with 19 bases separating them. The chain's CDR3 is CASGPDETIDYGYTF. CDR3 nucleotide sequence: TGTGCCAGCGGACCGGATGAGACTATTGACTATGGCTACACCTTC.

The J gene is TRBJ2-1, the V gene TRBV11-2; 9 nucleotides agree with TRBD2. V shed 7 bases and J 6 bases; nucleotides not matched to a gene: 7. The CDR3 has 14 residues. CDR1 is SGHAT, CDR2 FQNNGV, per germline. For the CDR3, the DNA is TGTGCCAGCACCAAGCGGGAGGACTCCAATGAGCAGTTCTTC. Translating gives CASTKREDSNEQFF.

This clonotype was seen more than once but under ten times. The genes are TRBV20-1 and TRBJ2-5; TRBD2 is a possible D gene (6 bases). CDR3 size: 14 residues. V lost 6 bases and J lost 1, with 15 bases in between. Germline CDR1 reads DFQATT; CDR2 reads SNEGSKA (reference sequence). CDR3 in amino acids: CSARDAGLQETQYF. The CDR3 DNA follows: TGCAGTGCCAGGGACGCGGGGCTCCAAGAGACCCAGTACTTC.

The CDR3 coding sequence is TGTGCCACCAGCAGAGATCCCCATGAAAACTATGGCTACACCTTC. It encodes CATSRDPHENYGYTF. The chain recombines TRBV15 with TRBJ1-2; D unclear. This CDR3 is 15 amino acids long. Germline V gives CDR1 LNHNV, CDR2 YYDKDF (reference sequence). Trimming pared 0 bases from V and 2 bases from J, leaving 10 bases between.

The sample holds a few counts of this clonotype. The chain recombines TRBV7-3 with TRBJ2-7; D is unclear. V was pared by 3 bases and J by 7 bases, with 10 bases between. The CDR3 loop spans 12 amino acids. Germline values: CDR1 SGHTA, CDR2 FQGTGA. CDR3 residues: CASSFAPGEQYF. CDR3 DNA sequence: TGTGCCAGCAGCTTCGCTCCGGGTGAGCAGTACTTC.

DNA of the CDR3: TGTGCCAGTACGGCCGGGACAGGGTCCACAGATACGCAGTATTTT. Translation: CASTAGTGSTDTQYF. The chain is built from TRBV27 and TRBJ2-3; 9 bases are a match to TRBD1. V gave up 9 bases and J gave up 2 bases; unmatched junction bases: 9. Germline lookup yields CDR1 MNHEY and CDR2 SMNVEV (reference sequence). The CDR3 spans 15 residues.

This clonotype was recorded a few times. V and J are TRBV6-5 and TRBJ1-4; D remains unclear. Between the trimmed V and J ends, which lost 1 base and 10 bases, there was a span of 10 bases. CDR1 and CDR2 from the germline V gene are MNHEY and SVGAGI. The CDR3 extends over 13 amino acids. The CDR3 bases are TGTGCCAGCAGTTACTTGGGGAACTCAAAACTGTTTTTT. Protein: CASSYLGNSKLFF.

The genes are TRBV5-5 and TRBJ2-5; D possibly corresponds to TRBD1 (6 bases). V shed 3 bases and J shed 2 bases, with 14 bases lying between them. CDR3 length: 15 amino acids. CDR1 is SGHKS and CDR2 is YYEKEE in the germline V gene (reference sequence). The CDR3 coding sequence is TGTGCCAGCAGCTCCTCGGGACAAGCACAAGAGACCCAGTACTTC. Protein: CASSSSGQAQETQYF.

This clonotype appeared a few times. The V call is TRBV4-3, the J call TRBJ2-2; the D gene is possibly TRBD1 (5 bases). With 7 bases removed from V and 5 bases from J, the gap between germline ends came to 23 bases. CDR1 and CDR2 from the germline V gene are LGHNA and YSLEER. There are 17 residues in the CDR3. Written as DNA, the CDR3 is TGCGCCAGCACCTCCCAGGTGGTTGCCTCAGGGACCGGGGAGCTGTTTTTT. Encoded protein: CASTSQVVASGTGELFF.

There are a few counts of this clonotype. This rearrangement joins TRBV27 to TRBJ1-6; no clear D gene. V dropped 5 bases and J dropped 2 bases, with 4 bases sitting between them. Per germline, CDR1 MNHEY and CDR2 SMNVEV (reference sequence). This CDR3 is built from 13 residues. CDR3 DNA: TGTGCCAGCAGTGTCGCCTATAATTCACCCCTCCACTTT. Translated: CASSVAYNSPLHF.

This chain joins TRBV15 and TRBJ1-5; D is unresolved. The CDR3 has 17 residues. Germline V gene lookup returns CDR1 LNHNV and CDR2 YYDKDF (reference sequence). V was trimmed by 2 bases and J by 0 bases, leaving 14 bases between them. The CDR3 loop is CATSRSDGPYSNQPQHF. The CDR3 DNA reads as TGTGCCACCAGCAGATCGGACGGACCGTATAGCAATCAGCCCCAGCATTTT.

The CDR3 DNA sequence: TGCGCCAGCAGTCACCCGGGTTTGCGGCAAGAGACCCAGTACTTC. This encodes CASSHPGLRQETQYF. The chain combines TRBV4-1 with TRBJ2-5, with no clear D. The V gene's germline CDR1 is MGHRA and CDR2 YSYEKL. Trimming removed 6 bases from V and 2 bases from J, with 16 bases in between. CDR3 length: 15 residues.

The rearrangement links TRBV12-3 or TRBV12-4 to TRBJ2-7; 10 bases agree with TRBD2. Unmatched junction bases numbered 2, after V lost 1 base and J lost 2 bases. This CDR3 spans 15 amino acids. The CDR3 loop is CASSLELAGTYEQYF. The CDR3 region has the DNA TGTGCCAGCAGTTTAGAACTAGCGGGGACCTACGAGCAGTACTTC.

As concerns this clonotype: One end of the junction does not line up with germline, which may come from a read error. The V call is TRBV6-5, the J call TRBJ1-4; D is undetermined. CDR3 size: 13 residues. Germline-derived CDR1 and CDR2 are MNHEY and SVGAGI. The CDR3 region has the DNA TGTGCCAGCGGTTACCGGAACCGGGAAAAACTGTTTTTT. Translation: CASGYRNREKLFF.

In this sample, this clonotype turned up a few times. CDR3 DNA sequence: TGCGCCAGCAGCTGGGGCAGCGGAGCTGAAGCTTTCTTT. It encodes CASSWGSGAEAFF. The chain uses TRBV4-3 and TRBJ1-1; D perhaps matches TRBD1 (5 bases). V was clipped by 5 bases and J by 6 bases, with 13 bases between them. The germline V gene has CDR1 LGHNA and CDR2 YSLEER. CDR3 length: 13 residues.

This clonotype was found a few times. The chain has TRBV4-3 and TRBJ2-4; the match to TRBD2 covers 7 bases. The DNA matches TRBJ2-5 better at its end, which makes the J call doubtful. The CDR3 is 15 amino acids. Germline CDR1 reads LGHNA; CDR2 reads YSLEER. The CDR3 here is CASSQDSASGETQYF. The CDR3 region has the DNA TGCGCCAGCAGCCAAGATTCAGCTAGCGGCGAGACCCAGTACTTC.

This chain connects TRBV7-2 to TRBJ2-1; TRBD2 matches 7 bases. Germline V gene data show CDR1 as SGHTA and CDR2 as FQGNSA. CDR3 length equals 15 residues. Losses at the gene ends were 4 bases for V and 0 bases for J; bases not matched to a gene: 3. The DNA for the CDR3 is TGTGCCAGCAGCTCGCGGGGGACCTCCTACAATGAGCAGTTCTTC. The encoded protein is CASSSRGTSYNEQFF.

A remark on this clonotype: This may come from a read error, since a much larger clone is one base off. The gene calls are TRBV12-3 or TRBV12-4 and TRBJ1-1; D is uncertain. The CDR3 has 11 amino acids. Trimming stripped 4 bases from V and 6 bases from J, with 6 bases between. CDR3 amino acids: CASSYDAEAFF. Here the CDR3 DNA reads TGTGCCAGCAGTTACGACGCTGAAGCTTTCTTT.

This clonotype was picked up a small number of times. The chain has TRBV6-2 or TRBV6-3 and TRBJ2-3; tentatively, D is TRBD2 (5 bases). The CDR3 is made up of 15 amino acids. V gave up 2 bases and J gave up 6 bases, with 15 bases separating them. The germline gives CDR1 MNHEY, CDR2 SVGEGT. The CDR3 nucleotides read TGTGCCAGCAGTTACCGAGACTATGTTGGCGATACGCAGTATTTT. This codes for CASSYRDYVGDTQYF.

J is TRBJ2-4 and V is TRBV10-2, with D hard to call. The germline V and J ends were trimmed by 0 bases and 11 bases, with 8 bases remaining between them. The CDR3 covers 12 residues. The germline CDR1 and CDR2 sequences are WSHSY and SAAADI. The CDR3: CASSESSLVQYF. The CDR3 DNA reads TGCGCCAGCAGTGAGTCGTCTCTAGTTCAGTACTTC.

This clonotype was picked up a small number of times. The chain is built from TRBV9 and TRBJ2-2; D is ambiguous. Germline V gene sequence: CDR1 SGDLS, CDR2 YYNGEE. CDR3 length: 14 amino acids. The ends were cut back, 0 bases at V and 0 bases at J, with 3 bases in the middle. CDR3 in amino acids: CASSVATNTGELFF. The DNA for the CDR3 is TGTGCCAGCAGCGTAGCGACGAACACCGGGGAGCTGTTTTTT.

The genes are TRBV6-6 and TRBJ2-1; TRBD2 agrees at 7 bases. The length of the CDR3 is 15 residues. CDR1 is MNHNY and CDR2 is SVGAGI in the germline V gene (reference sequence). The V and J ends lost 2 bases and 8 bases, in that order; junction bases with no gene match: 9. CDR3 residues: CASSYRARDYHEQFF. DNA for the CDR3: TGTGCCAGCAGTTACCGGGCCAGGGACTATCATGAGCAGTTCTTC.

This clonotype appeared many times. The chain employs TRBV7-2 and TRBJ2-1, with a possible D match to TRBD1 (6 bases). The CDR3 spans 16 residues. Looked up from germline, CDR1 is SGHTA and CDR2 is FQGNSA. Trimming took off 5 bases at V and 1 base at J, with 15 bases between the two ends. CDR3 nucleotides: TGTGCCAGCAGCACAAAAGGACAGCGGTCCTACAATGAGCAGTTCTTC. It yields the protein CASSTKGQRSYNEQFF.